This TCR beta chain was profiled in a study of blood T cell repertoires in COVID-19. Study as a whole: PBMCs, B-cell-depleted T cells, or T cells were the source of the cDNA or gDNA that made up the material.

Germline lookup yields CDR1 GTSNPN and CDR2 SVGIG (reference sequence). The CDR3 extends over 15 amino acids. V dropped 3 bases and J dropped 1; count of bases not matched to a gene: 3. As processed by the authors: The authors estimated nucleated cell counts from reference gene primer amplification. Libraries were prepared by immunoSEQ multiplex PCR; TCRdb keeps only in-frame clonotypes and omits some of them. Clone size and V and J calls were adopted from that table, with D and trimming inferred from the DNA. The sample carries fewer than 250,000 clones, 88% recorded once. The receptor was isolated from a man aged 65-85 years with acute or convalescent COVID-19. The V and J genes are TRBV30 and TRBJ2-7, with 13 bases lining up with TRBD2. The sequenced material came from peripheral blood. CDR3 sequence (DNA): TGTGCCTGGAGACCGGGACTAGCGGGGTCCTACGAGCAGTACTTC. Protein sequence: CAWRPGLAGSYEQYF.